Listed below are T cell receptor beta chains from one sample, sequenced in a study of T cells in localized non-small cell lung cancer. The repertoire was sequenced with immunoSEQ multiplex PCR; TCRdb's copy has only in-frame clones and lacks some. Of 75,000 to 95,000 clones in the sample, around three quarters were seen once. Sequences were derived from PBMCs, sampled before any cancer treatment. These receptors came from a man between 35 and 75 years old with stage II squamous cell lung carcinoma. Both conserved end residues are part of each CDR3. A D gene is named only where the DNA matches it firmly. Rows may omit the clone size; those that give it use once, few, many or a size class.

J gene,V gene,clone size,D gene,CDR3 DNA,CDR3 protein
TRBJ2-1,TRBV27,.,TRBD1,TGTGCCAGCAGTGGGACAGGGAATTACAATGAGCAGTTCTTC,CASSGTGNYNEQFF
TRBJ2-6,TRBV5-1,.,.,TGCGCCAGCAGCTTGGAGGTGGGCTCTGGGGCCAACGTCCTGACTTTC,CASSLEVGSGANVLTF
TRBJ1-1,TRBV27,.,.,TGTGCCAGCAGTACCGCCGGGACCGGGAACACTGAAGCTTTCTTT,CASSTAGTGNTEAFF
TRBJ2-7,TRBV2,.,.,TGTGCCAGCAGGGAAGGCAGCTACGAGCAGTACTTC,CASREGSYEQYF
TRBJ1-1,TRBV6-1,.,TRBD1,TGTGCCAGCGAGGGGGCACGACTGATGAACACTGAAGCTTTCTTT,CASEGARLMNTEAFF
TRBJ2-7,TRBV5-1,.,.,TGCGCCAGCAGCGCGGGCGTATACGAGCAGTACTTC,CASSAGVYEQYF
TRBJ1-1,TRBV15,once,.,TGTGCCGCCTCAAGTTCCCGGGGAAGGACTGAAGCTTTCTTT,CAASSSRGRTEAFF
TRBJ2-7,TRBV14,.,.,TGTGCCAGCAGCCAAGTGGGTGAACAGTACTTC,CASSQVGEQYF
TRBJ2-5,TRBV5-4,.,TRBD1,TGTGCCAGCAAGCCGGGTGCGGGGGACAGGGGTATGGAGACCCAGTACTTC,CASKPGAGDRGMETQYF
TRBJ1-2,TRBV27,.,.,TGTGCCAGCAGTTCCTTGACAGGCTACTATGGCTACACCTTC,CASSSLTGYYGYTF
TRBJ2-4,TRBV5-1,.,TRBD1,TGCGCCAGCAGCGTCTTCCCGGGACAGGAGGATCTAGCCAAAAACATTCAGTACTTC,CASSVFPGQEDLAKNIQYF
TRBJ2-3,TRBV20-1,.,.,TGCAGTGCTAGAGAACAGGGATCGCAGTATTTT,CSAREQGSQYF
TRBJ2-3,TRBV6-1,.,.,TGTGCCGCAGGGCAAGATACGCAGTATTTT,CAAGQDTQYF
TRBJ2-3,TRBV10-3,.,TRBD2,TGTGCCATCAGTCCGGGACTAGCGGGGGGGACAGATACGCAGTATTTT,CAISPGLAGGTDTQYF